This TCR beta chain comes out of a study of blood T cell repertoires in COVID-19. Libraries were prepared by immunoSEQ multiplex PCR; TCRdb keeps only in-frame clonotypes and omits some of them. The table shows about 250,000 clones, with over 75% occurring only once. Germline V lookup: CDR1 MNHEY, CDR2 SMNVEV (reference sequence). Trimming took 5 bases from V and 6 from J, leaving 25 bases between them. CDR3 size: 17 residues. The chain carries TRBV27 and TRBJ1-2; D might be TRBD1 (6 bases). The sequencing input was peripheral blood. This clonotype was sampled from a man aged 50 or older with active or convalescent COVID-19. The CDR3 region is CASSLWNRDKFSDGYTF. In DNA, the CDR3 is TGTGCCAGCAGTCTTTGGAACCGGGACAAGTTTTCGGATGGCTACACCTTC.